This T cell receptor beta chain derives from a study of cytomegalovirus exposure and HLA in healthy donors. Regarding the study as a whole: When a later analysis was performed, an Asian-associated ancestry cluster reportedly had fewer N-insertions than the roughly 670-donor mean.

The ends were cut back, 1 base at V and 8 bases at J, with 15 bases in the middle. The CDR3 loop spans 15 amino acids. The germline gives CDR1 SGHRS, CDR2 YFSETQ. Concerning this clone: The target antigen is unknown.

PCR used 60 Vbeta primers and 13 Jbeta primers. Only in-frame clones appear in the TCRdb table, and some are missing; sequencing was by immunoSEQ multiplex PCR. The sample gives over 200,000 clones, 75% to 80% of which show up once; approximately 2% is in the top ten. This sequence joins TRBV5-1 and TRBJ1-4; D is perhaps TRBD1 (5 bases). The specimen sequenced was PBMCs. The receptor was isolated from a male donor in good health and CMV-seronegative. CDR3 bases: TGCGCCAGCAGCTTGTCAGGGTTCCAAGGCGAAAAACTGTTTTTT. Its protein product is CASSLSGFQGEKLFF.